The TCR beta chain described here comes from a study of blood T cell repertoires in COVID-19. Whole-study context: The United States, Italy and Spain provided the acute and convalescent COVID-19 samples. Nucleic acid was either cDNA or gDNA, and it came from T cells, B-cell-depleted T cells, or PBMCs.

Per the original data handling: Amplification with reference gene primers provided the estimates of nucleated cell counts. The protocol was immunoSEQ multiplex PCR, while the TCRdb copy is restricted to in-frame clones and leaves out a portion. V, J and clone size reflect that table, while D and trimming were determined from the DNA. The table lists around 220,000 clones, around 82% of them singletons. Sequencing was carried out using peripheral blood. The TCR sequence derives from an elderly woman with active or convalescent COVID-19.

The CDR3 reads CASSVEIGGSYNEQFF. Written as DNA, the CDR3 is TGTGCCAGCAGCGTAGAGATCGGAGGTTCTTACAATGAGCAGTTCTTC. This chain uses TRBV9 with TRBJ2-1, with TRBD2 as a possible D gene (5 bases). Germline V gene lookup returns CDR1 SGDLS and CDR2 YYNGEE. The ends were cut back, 0 bases at V and 4 bases at J, with 14 bases in the middle. The CDR3 spans 16 residues.